The 4 T cell receptor beta chains given below trace back to one sample, sequenced in a study of cytomegalovirus exposure and HLA in healthy donors. Method: immunoSEQ multiplex PCR; TCRdb's copy keeps in-frame clones and lacks some. This table holds 80,000 to 90,000 clones, about 96% found once. The specimen was PBMCs. The receptor set was obtained from a man aged 18 to 29 in good health and CMV-seronegative.

The gene calls are TRBV6-5 and TRBJ2-1, with 7 bases identical to TRBD2. Trimming at V came to 8 bases and at J to 6 bases, leaving 13 bases not matched to a gene. The germline gives CDR1 MNHEY, CDR2 SVGAGI. The CDR3 spans 15 residues. Written as DNA, the CDR3 is TGTGCCAGCCACCCCCCCGGGGGGTATACCAATGAGCAGTTCTTC. Translated, it gives CASHPPGGYTNEQFF.

V gene TRBV29-1 combines with J gene TRBJ2-7; no clear D gene. Germline V gene data show CDR1 as SQVTM and CDR2 as ANQGSEA. This CDR3 has 14 residues. The germline V and J ends were trimmed by 1 base and 3 bases, with 13 bases remaining between them. This chain's CDR3 is CSVEGSSTGYEQYF. The CDR3 coding sequence is TGCAGCGTTGAAGGGTCCTCAACGGGCTACGAGCAGTACTTC.

V is TRBV5-4 and J is TRBJ2-1, with 9 bases fitting TRBD2. CDR1 is SGHNT and CDR2 is YYREEE in the germline V gene (reference sequence). The CDR3 length is 14 residues. With V trimmed by 7 bases and J by 2 bases, 4 bases remained unmatched. This chain's CDR3 is CASVSGGAYNEQFF. The CDR3 DNA is TGTGCCAGCGTTAGCGGGGGAGCCTACAATGAGCAGTTCTTC.

The CDR3 sequence: CASSSTTGNTIYF. The DNA of the CDR3 is TGTGCCAGCAGCTCCACAACTGGAAACACCATATATTTT. The genes are TRBV7-9 and TRBJ1-3; D is unclear. CDR1 is SEHNR and CDR2 is FQNEAQ in the germline V gene (reference sequence). The ends were cut back, 4 bases at V and 2 bases at J, with 6 bases in the middle. The CDR3 sequence is 13 residues long.